This T cell receptor (beta chain) was identified during a study of siplizumab effects on memory and regulatory T cells. As concerns this clone: Antigen unknown.

Per germline, CDR1 SGHAT and CDR2 FQNNGV. V shed 4 bases, J shed 4 bases, and the junction held 15 bases outside the gene matches. The CDR3 has 17 amino acids. Sequenced by immunoSEQ multiplex PCR; TCRdb stores in-frame clones only, minus some. The sample records under 95,000 clones, 94% being singletons. Study-wide points: It seemed that naive T cells were more diverse than memory cells and were major contributors to the alloresponse.

The TCR was taken from a human donor in good health. The chain joins TRBV11-2 to TRBJ1-1; TRBD1 agrees at 7 bases. Sequencing was done on a sample of non-Treg CD4+ T cells sorted from blood. The CDR3 spells CASSSRDRTPFGTEAFF. CDR3 in DNA: TGTGCCAGCAGCTCCAGGGACAGAACACCCTTTGGCACTGAAGCTTTCTTT.